This TCR beta chain was retrieved from a study of T cells in Graves' hyperthyroidism and ophthalmopathy. V was clipped by 11 bases and J by 10 bases, with 8 bases between them. Germline V gene sequence: CDR1 MNHNS, CDR2 SASEGT. CDR3 length equals 8 residues. Amplification targeted TCR beta CDR3 regions from RNA transcripts. First-round RT-PCR targeting the TCR CDR3 was performed with the HTBI primer set. TCRdb reprocessed the multiplex PCR reads with MiXCR, giving one entry per CDR3 protein. The table lists over 45,000 distinct CDR3 sequences, less than 50% of them singletons. V usage is TRBV6-1 and J usage is TRBJ1-1, with D hard to call. Sample: blood. The receptor's source is a woman between 50 and 59 years old with Graves' ophthalmopathy. CDR3 nucleotide sequence: TGTGCCGACCACGCAGCTTTCTTT. Translated, it gives CADHAAFF.